One sample yielded the 28 T cell receptor beta chains listed below, sequenced in a study. MiXCR, run by TCRdb on the RT-PCR reads, gives a single entry per CDR3 protein. Of about 700,000 distinct CDR3 sequences in the sample, 13% to 15% were seen once. Sequences were obtained from memory CD4+ T cells from blood. These receptor sequences come from a female donor in good health, serving as a healthy control.

In its sample, this clonotype was seen many times. The chain combines TRBV7-2 with TRBJ2-2; D is ambiguous. The CDR3 is made up of 12 amino acids. Germline V gene data show CDR1 as SGHTA and CDR2 as FQGNSA. With 4 bases removed from V and 2 bases from J, the gap between germline ends came to 2 bases. CDR3 region: CASSSNTGELFF. DNA for the CDR3: TGTGCCAGCAGCTCAAACACCGGGGAGCTGTTTTTT.

This clonotype was detected a few times. CDR3 amino acids: CASSLWGGAYGNYGYTF. The CDR3 DNA reads TGTGCCAGCAGTTTATGGGGGGGCGCATATGGGAACTATGGCTACACCTTC. V gene TRBV28 combines with J gene TRBJ1-2; TRBD1 might be the D (6 bases). V was cut by 0 bases and J by 2 bases, with 16 bases left in between. The CDR3 totals 17 residues. Germline V gives CDR1 MDHEN, CDR2 SYDVKM.

This clonotype showed up just a few times. This chain uses TRBV6-5 with TRBJ2-7; perhaps TRBD1 as D (6 bases). Germline assignment: CDR1 MNHEY and CDR2 SVGAGI. V lost 6 bases to trimming and J lost 6 bases, with 18 bases between them. The CDR3 loop spans 14 amino acids. CDR3 residues: CASRPPRTAAEQYF. Here the CDR3 DNA reads TGTGCCAGCAGACCCCCCCGGACAGCCGCCGAGCAGTACTTC.

This rearrangement joins TRBV5-1 to TRBJ1-2; TRBD1 matches at 9 bases. CDR3 length: 15 amino acids. V shed 1 base and J 6 bases; nucleotides not matched to a gene: 7. The germline V gene has CDR1 SGHRS and CDR2 YFSETQ. The CDR3 here is CASSLSGQGSDGYTF. The CDR3 nucleotides read TGCGCCAGCAGCTTGTCGGGACAGGGTTCGGATGGCTACACCTTC.

This clonotype was detected a few times. The genes are TRBV20-1 and TRBJ1-5, with D maybe TRBD1 (6 bases). V dropped 4 bases and J dropped 4 bases, with 17 bases sitting between them. Germline V gene data show CDR1 as DFQATT and CDR2 as SNEGSKA (reference sequence). The CDR3 is 15 amino acids. The CDR3 DNA follows: TGCAGTGCTATTACAGGGAGTGCGGAAAATCAGCCCCAGCATTTT. Amino acid sequence: CSAITGSAENQPQHF.

This clonotype was recorded a few times. The chain carries TRBV29-1 and TRBJ2-7; TRBD1 might be the D (6 bases). Trimming pared 6 bases from V and 0 bases from J, leaving 12 bases between. The germline V gene encodes CDR1 SQVTM and CDR2 ANQGSEA. The CDR3 covers 13 residues. The DNA of the CDR3 is TGCAGCGTCACAGGGCCAAGCTCCTACGAGCAGTACTTC. Translating it yields CSVTGPSSYEQYF.

The V and J genes are TRBV28 and TRBJ2-1; D is unclear. The CDR3 covers 13 residues. The V gene's germline CDR1 is MDHEN and CDR2 SYDVKM. V shed 7 bases and J shed 8 bases, with 15 bases lying between them. CDR3: CASIESLSDEQFF. CDR3 in DNA: TGTGCCAGCATCGAGTCGCTCTCTGATGAGCAGTTCTTC.

This clonotype was counted at least ten times. This chain links TRBV5-1 with TRBJ2-3, with a weak D call TRBD1 (6 bases). The CDR3 runs to 14 residues. Trimming removed 0 bases at V and 3 bases at J, with 8 bases between. Germline V gives CDR1 SGHRS, CDR2 YFSETQ. CDR3 coding DNA: TGCGCCAGCAGCTTGGAGGGGGAAACAGATACGCAGTATTTT. It translates to CASSLEGETDTQYF.

Many counts were recorded for this clonotype. The V call is TRBV20-1, the J call TRBJ2-5; 9 bases align to TRBD2. The CDR3 runs to 13 residues. V was clipped by 6 bases and J by 4 bases; unmatched bases: 6. Per germline, CDR1 DFQATT and CDR2 SNEGSKA (reference sequence). The CDR3: CSAKATSGETQYF. For the CDR3, the DNA is TGCAGTGCCAAAGCGACTAGCGGAGAGACCCAGTACTTC.

This clonotype was detected a few times. The chain recombines TRBV6-5 with TRBJ1-6, with 11 nucleotides matching TRBD1. V shed 3 bases, J shed 11 bases, and the junction held 6 bases outside the gene matches. From germline, CDR1 is MNHEY and CDR2 SVGAGI. The CDR3 has 15 residues. The CDR3 reads CASSYRRDRGTPLHF. The CDR3 DNA follows: TGTGCCAGCAGTTATCGCCGGGACAGGGGGACACCCCTCCACTTT.

This clonotype was seen only once. The chain employs TRBV7-9 and TRBJ1-2; possibly TRBD1 for D (5 bases). CDR1 and CDR2 (germline): SEHNR, FQNEAQ (reference sequence). The CDR3 contains 15 residues. V gave up 3 bases and J gave up 0 bases, with 11 bases separating them. The CDR3 bases are TGTGCCAGCAGCTTGAGGGGTATTACTAACTATGGCTACACCTTC. The encoded protein is CASSLRGITNYGYTF.

This clonotype showed up many times. The chain has TRBV10-3 and TRBJ2-5, with 12 bases identical to TRBD2. CDR3 size: 13 residues. J was trimmed by 4 bases and V by 6 bases; bases with no gene match: 0. In germline, CDR1 is ENHRY, CDR2 SYGVKD. As DNA, the CDR3 is TGTGCCATCAGGGGACTAGCGGGAGAGACCCAGTACTTC. Encoded protein: CAIRGLAGETQYF.

This clonotype was recorded at least ten times. The chain is built from TRBV5-1 and TRBJ2-1, with 8 bases aligning to TRBD1. The ends lost 3 bases at V and 7 bases at J; junction bases unmatched: 9. Germline CDR1 SGHRS, CDR2 YFSETQ. The CDR3 is 15 amino acids. CDR3 in amino acids: CASSSRDRFRNEQFF. The DNA for the CDR3 is TGCGCCAGCAGCTCCCGGGACAGGTTTAGGAATGAGCAGTTCTTC.

This clonotype has only a few counts. This chain uses TRBV12-3 or TRBV12-4 with TRBJ2-5; TRBD1 matches at 8 bases. The CDR3 is 15 amino acids. V lost 6 bases, J lost 0 bases, and 6 bases stayed unmatched. The CDR3 DNA is TGTGCCAGCAGAGGCCGACAGGGGTACCAAGAGACCCAGTACTTC. Its translation is CASRGRQGYQETQYF.

Written as DNA, the CDR3 is TGTGCCAGCGGGGATCTTCCGAACACCGGGGAGCTGTTTTTT. Residues: CASGDLPNTGELFF. V gene TRBV4-2 combines with J gene TRBJ2-2; no reliable D call. Germline values: CDR1 LGHNA, CDR2 YNFKEQ. This CDR3 spans 14 amino acids. V gave up 8 bases and J gave up 0 bases, with 10 bases separating them.

The gene calls are TRBV2 and TRBJ2-3; D not resolved. The germline V gene has CDR1 SNHLY and CDR2 FYNNEI. V was clipped by 4 bases and J by 3 bases, with 11 bases between them. The CDR3 runs 14 residues. CDR3 nucleotide sequence: TGTGCCAGCAGTGGGCAGCTAGAGACAGATACGCAGTATTTT. Its translation is CASSGQLETDTQYF.

This clonotype appeared a few times. CDR3 sequence: CSVGEGMDEAFF. The CDR3 nucleotides read TGCAGCGTTGGGGAGGGAATGGATGAAGCTTTCTTT. The V call is TRBV29-1, the J call TRBJ1-1; D remains ambiguous. The length of the CDR3 is 12 residues. V lost 4 bases and J 7 bases, leaving 13 bases between the germline ends. Per germline, CDR1 SQVTM and CDR2 ANQGSEA.

The rearrangement links TRBV3-1 to TRBJ1-4, with TRBD1 matching 7 bases. Germline V gene sequence: CDR1 LGHDT, CDR2 YNNKEL (reference sequence). V trimming: 0 bases; J trimming: 0 bases; junction bases outside the gene matches: 1. The CDR3 contains 16 residues. CDR3 sequence: CASSQDRGATNEKLFF. Here the CDR3 DNA reads TGTGCCAGCAGCCAAGACAGGGGGGCAACTAATGAAAAACTGTTTTTT.

The chain combines TRBV2 with TRBJ1-1; 9 nucleotides align to TRBD1. Trimming at V came to 6 bases and at J to 7 bases, leaving 15 bases not matched to a gene. Germline values: CDR1 SNHLY, CDR2 FYNNEI. The CDR3 is 16 amino acids. CDR3 nucleotides: TGTGCCAGCAGGGCCGGGGGACAGGGCTCCGGGGGTGAAGCTTTCTTT. Protein: CASRAGGQGSGGEAFF.

V and J are TRBV5-8 and TRBJ2-3, with TRBD2 identical over 7 bases. Germline lookup yields CDR1 SGHTS and CDR2 YDEGEE. The junction had 5 bases not matched to a gene; V was cut back by 0 bases and J by 4 bases. The CDR3 has 15 amino acids. The CDR3 sequence is CASSLGGSSADTQYF. The DNA for the CDR3 is TGTGCCAGCAGCTTGGGCGGGAGTAGCGCAGATACGCAGTATTTT. Complete variable domain (other parts from reference TRBV5-8 and TRBJ2-3): EAGVTQSPTHLIKTRGQQATLRCSPISGHTSVYWYQQALGLGLQFLLWYDEGEERNRGNFPPRFSGRQFPNYSSELNVNALELEDSALYLCASSLGGSSADTQYFGPGTRLTVL.

This clonotype has a count of ten or more. The chain employs TRBV4-2 and TRBJ2-2; 7 bases agree with TRBD1. The CDR3 totals 15 residues. V was pared by 1 base and J by 3 bases, with 2 bases of the junction left unmatched. The germline V gene has CDR1 LGHNA and CDR2 YNFKEQ. This chain's CDR3 is CASSQGQGDTGELFF. The DNA for the CDR3 is TGTGCCAGCAGCCAAGGACAGGGAGACACCGGGGAGCTGTTTTTT.

This clonotype was recorded at least ten times. The CDR3 region is CSVDFDMNYGYTF. DNA of the CDR3: TGCAGCGTTGATTTTGACATGAACTATGGCTACACCTTC. The rearrangement uses TRBV29-1 and TRBJ1-2; D remains ambiguous. CDR1 is SQVTM, CDR2 ANQGSEA, per germline. The ends were cut back, 3 bases at V and 2 bases at J, with 10 bases in the middle. The CDR3 sequence is 13 residues long. Filled out from reference TRBV29-1 and TRBJ1-2, the complete variable domain reads SAVISQKPSRDICQRGTSLTIQCQVDSQVTMMFWYRQQPGQSLTLIATANQGSEATYESGFVIDKFPISRPNLTFSTLTVSNMSPEDSSIYLCSVDFDMNYGYTFGSGTRLTVV.

V and J are TRBV2 and TRBJ1-1; no firm D call. Trimming left V 9 bases short and J 6 bases short, with 11 bases between. This CDR3 comprises 11 residues. The V gene's germline CDR1 is SNHLY and CDR2 FYNNEI. In DNA form, the CDR3 reads TGTGCCAGGGGGAGTTACGCTGAAGCTTTCTTT. It translates to CARGSYAEAFF. Full variable domain (rest looked up from reference TRBV2 and TRBJ1-1): EPEVTQTPSHQVTQMGQEVILRCVPISNHLYFYWYRQILGQKVEFLVSFYNNEISEKSEIFDDQFSVERPDGSNFTLKIRSTKLEDSAMYFCARGSYAEAFFGQGTRLTVV.

This clonotype was counted a few times. V and J are TRBV20-1 and TRBJ2-7; 11 nucleotides agree with TRBD1. This CDR3 contains 14 residues. Germline CDR1 reads DFQATT; CDR2 reads SNEGSKA (reference sequence). J was trimmed by 2 bases and V by 4 bases; bases with no gene match: 4. DNA for the CDR3: TGCAGTGCTATGGGGGGACAGGGGGCCTACGAGCAGTACTTC. Encoded protein: CSAMGGQGAYEQYF.

CDR3 protein: CSASGRGYEQFF. CDR3 sequence (DNA): TGCAGCGCCAGCGGGAGAGGTTATGAGCAGTTCTTC. The chain recombines TRBV20-1 with TRBJ2-1, with TRBD2 matching over 8 bases. Germline lookup yields CDR1 DFQATT and CDR2 SNEGSKA (reference sequence). The CDR3 totals 12 residues.

The rearrangement links TRBV18 to TRBJ1-1; 9 bases match TRBD1. This CDR3 has 14 amino acids. Trimming removed 8 bases from V and 0 bases from J; junction bases left unmatched: 4. Germline lookup yields CDR1 KGHSH and CDR2 LQKENI. CDR3 coding DNA: TGTGCCAGCGGGACAGGGAGCATGAACACTGAAGCTTTCTTT. It codes for CASGTGSMNTEAFF. The variable domain in full, completed from reference TRBV18 and TRBJ1-1, reads NAGVMQNPRHLVRRRGQEARLRCSPMKGHSHVYWYRQLPEEGLKFMVYLQKENIIDESGMPKERFSAEFPKEGPSILRIQQVVRGDSAAYFCASGTGSMNTEAFFGQGTRLTVV.

About this clonotype itself: This may stem from a read error, because a much larger clone lies one nucleotide away. V is TRBV7-2 and J is TRBJ2-7; D is unclear. This CDR3 comprises 12 residues. Germline V lookup: CDR1 SGHTA, CDR2 FQGNSA. The CDR3 DNA sequence: TGTGCCAGCAGCCCCCACTCCTACGAGCGGTACTTC. This codes for CASSPHSYERYF.

This clonotype was seen a handful of times. V is TRBV3-1 and J is TRBJ1-5, with 7 bases fitting TRBD1. The V segment lost 2 bases and the J segment 7 bases; nucleotides outside the gene matches: 11. CDR3 length: 16 residues. Germline CDR1 LGHDT, CDR2 YNNKEL (reference sequence). The CDR3 sequence: CASSQQFTGVQQPQHF. The CDR3 coding sequence is TGTGCCAGCAGCCAACAGTTCACAGGGGTACAGCAGCCCCAGCATTTT.